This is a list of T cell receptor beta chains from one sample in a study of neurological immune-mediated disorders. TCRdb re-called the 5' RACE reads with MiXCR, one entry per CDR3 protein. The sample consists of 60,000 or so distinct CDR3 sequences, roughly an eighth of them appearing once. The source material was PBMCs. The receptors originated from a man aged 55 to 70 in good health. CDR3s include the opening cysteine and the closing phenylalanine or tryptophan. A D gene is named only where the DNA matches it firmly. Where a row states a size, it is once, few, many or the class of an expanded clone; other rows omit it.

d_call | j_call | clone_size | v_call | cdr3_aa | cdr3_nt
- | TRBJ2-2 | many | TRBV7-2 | CASRENRATNTGELFF | TGTGCCAGCAGGGAAAACAGGGCTACGAACACCGGGGAGCTGTTTTTT
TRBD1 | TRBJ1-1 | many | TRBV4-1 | CASSQDQGGSTEAFF | TGCGCCAGCAGCCAAGATCAGGGGGGATCCACTGAAGCTTTCTTT
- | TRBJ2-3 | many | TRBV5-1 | CASNLDQSSTDTQYF | TGCGCCAGCAATCTCGACCAATCTAGCACAGATACGCAGTATTTT
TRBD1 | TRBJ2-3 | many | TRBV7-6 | CASSPGTGGRDTQYF | TGTGCCAGCAGCCCCGGGACAGGGGGCCGAGATACGCAGTATTTT
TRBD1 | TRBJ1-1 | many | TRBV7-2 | CASSYRQGEAFF | TGTGCCAGCAGTTATCGACAGGGAGAAGCTTTCTTT
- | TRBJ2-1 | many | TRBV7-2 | CASRSGTYNEQFF | TGTGCCAGCAGATCCGGGACCTACAATGAGCAGTTCTTC
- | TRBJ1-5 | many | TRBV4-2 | CASSQDNGRGNQPQHF | TGTGCCAGCAGCCAAGATAACGGGAGAGGGAATCAGCCCCAGCATTTT
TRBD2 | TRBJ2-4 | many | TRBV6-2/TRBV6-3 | CASRQSGGPDIQYF | TGTGCCAGCAGACAAAGCGGGGGGCCCGACATTCAGTACTTC
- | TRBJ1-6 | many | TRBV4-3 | CASSQDLSPLHF | TGCGCCAGCAGCCAAGATTTGTCACCCCTCCACTTT
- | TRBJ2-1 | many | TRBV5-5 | CASRSGQWDEQFF | TGTGCCAGCAGGTCGGGGCAGTGGGATGAGCAGTTCTTC
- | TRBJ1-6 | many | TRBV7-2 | CASSFLPGGGNSPLHF | TGTGCCAGCAGCTTTCTTCCTGGAGGGGGGAATTCACCCCTCCACTTT
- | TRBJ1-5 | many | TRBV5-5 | CASSFHFENVKNQPQHF | TGTGCCAGCAGCTTTCATTTTGAGAACGTTAAAAATCAGCCCCAGCATTTT
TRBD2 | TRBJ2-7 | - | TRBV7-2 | CASSLHGGLTYEQYF | TGTGCCAGCAGCTTGCACGGGGGACTAACTTACGAGCAGTACTTC
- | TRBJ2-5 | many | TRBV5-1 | CASSLAGYEETQYF | TGCGCCAGCAGCTTGGCGGGTTACGAGGAGACCCAGTACTTC
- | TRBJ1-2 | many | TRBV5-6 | CASSFTAGDGYTF | TGTGCCAGCAGCTTCACGGCAGGGGATGGCTACACCTTC
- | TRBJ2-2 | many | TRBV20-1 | CSVAGARTGELFF | TGCAGTGTTGCGGGGGCACGAACCGGGGAGCTGTTTTTT
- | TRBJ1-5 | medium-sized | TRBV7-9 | CASGQTGRGQPQHF | TGTGCCAGCGGTCAAACAGGGCGAGGCCAGCCCCAGCATTTT
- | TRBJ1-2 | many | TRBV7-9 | CASSRQDHYGYTF | TGTGCCAGCAGCCGACAGGACCACTATGGCTACACCTTC
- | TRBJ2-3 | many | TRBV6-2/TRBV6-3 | CASSYSPWGADTDTQYF | TGTGCCAGCAGTTACTCCCCGTGGGGGGCCGACACAGATACGCAGTATTTT
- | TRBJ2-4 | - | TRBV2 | CASSETASLAKNIQYF | TGTGCCAGCAGTGAAACTGCCAGCTTAGCCAAAAACATTCAGTACTTC
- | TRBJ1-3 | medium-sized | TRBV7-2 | CASSLGAGAGNTIYF | TGTGCCAGCAGCTTAGGTGCAGGGGCTGGAAACACCATATATTTT
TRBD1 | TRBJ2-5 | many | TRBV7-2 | CASSLGTGNQETQYF | TGTGCCAGCAGCTTAGGGACAGGGAACCAAGAGACCCAGTACTTC
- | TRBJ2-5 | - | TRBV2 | CASRFQETQYF | TGTGCCAGCAGGTTCCAAGAGACCCAGTACTTC
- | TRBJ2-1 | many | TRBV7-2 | CASSLTGPAISNEQFF | TGTGCCAGCAGCTTAACAGGGCCTGCTATCAGCAATGAGCAGTTCTTC
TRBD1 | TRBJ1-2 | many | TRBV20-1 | CSAQRGTGGGYTF | TGCAGTGCTCAAAGGGGGACAGGGGGAGGCTACACCTTC
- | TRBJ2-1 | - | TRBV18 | CASSRVTSYNEQFF | TGTGCCAGTAGCCGGGTGACTAGCTACAATGAGCAGTTCTTC
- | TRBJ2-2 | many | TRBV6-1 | CASSLDSPNTGELFF | TGTGCCAGCAGCCTCGACAGCCCGAACACCGGGGAGCTGTTTTTT
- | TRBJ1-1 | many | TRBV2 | CASSEARHRAGTEAFF | TGTGCCAGCAGTGAAGCGCGGCACAGGGCAGGCACTGAAGCTTTCTTT
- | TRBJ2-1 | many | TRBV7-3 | CASSFAGITDNEQFF | TGTGCCAGCAGCTTCGCAGGGATTACGGACAATGAGCAGTTCTTC
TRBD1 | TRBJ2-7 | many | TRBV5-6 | CASSWPTGEDEQYF | TGTGCCAGCAGCTGGCCGACAGGGGAGGACGAGCAGTACTTC
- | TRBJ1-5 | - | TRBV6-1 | CASSEMGQSNQPQHF | TGTGCCAGCAGTGAGATGGGGCAGAGCAATCAGCCCCAGCATTTT
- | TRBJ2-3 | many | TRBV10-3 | CAIRRDTDTQYF | TGTGCCATTCGGAGGGACACAGATACGCAGTATTTT
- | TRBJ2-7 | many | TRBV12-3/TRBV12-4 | CASSYRATIAYEQYF | TGTGCCAGCAGTTACAGGGCTACGATCGCCTACGAGCAGTACTTC
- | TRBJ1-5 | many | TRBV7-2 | CASSLYRGDQPQHF | TGTGCCAGCAGCTTATATCGGGGGGATCAGCCCCAGCATTTT
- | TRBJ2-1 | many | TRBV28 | CASSLRGVHNEQFF | TGTGCCAGCAGTTTGAGGGGGGTTCACAATGAGCAGTTCTTC
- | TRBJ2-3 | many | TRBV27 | CASRSTWTRTDTQYF | TGTGCCAGCAGATCCACCTGGACCCGCACAGATACGCAGTATTTT
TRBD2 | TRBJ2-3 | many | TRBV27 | CASSLLRGGGDTQYF | TGTGCCAGCAGTTTATTGCGGGGGGGCGGAGATACGCAGTATTTT
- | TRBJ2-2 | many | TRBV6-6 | CASSSVKTGTNGELFF | TGTGCCAGCAGTTCAGTTAAAACAGGGACGAACGGGGAGCTGTTTTTT
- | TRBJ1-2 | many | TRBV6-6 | CASSYSSGRDGYTF | TGTGCCAGCAGTTACTCGTCGGGGCGGGATGGCTACACCTTC
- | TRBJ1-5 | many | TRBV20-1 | CSAQLGAVPNQPQHF | TGCAGTGCGCAATTAGGCGCGGTACCGAATCAGCCCCAGCATTTT
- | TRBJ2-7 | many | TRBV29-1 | CSATPRGNHEQYF | TGCAGCGCCACGCCTAGGGGGAACCACGAGCAGTACTTC
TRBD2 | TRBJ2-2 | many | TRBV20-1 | CSARGLAGGLNTGELFF | TGCAGTGCTAGGGGACTAGCGGGGGGATTGAACACCGGGGAGCTGTTTTTT
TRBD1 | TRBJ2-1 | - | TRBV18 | CASSPPTGARLVNEQFF | TGTGCCAGCTCACCACCGACAGGGGCTAGGTTGGTCAATGAGCAGTTCTTC
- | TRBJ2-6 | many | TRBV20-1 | CSARGARANVLTF | TGCAGTGCTAGAGGTGCGAGGGCCAACGTCCTGACTTTC
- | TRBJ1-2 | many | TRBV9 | CASSVHTDSNYGYTF | TGTGCCAGCAGCGTACATACGGACTCTAACTATGGCTACACCTTC
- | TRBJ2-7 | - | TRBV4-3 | CASSKAAGVSYEQYF | TGCGCCAGCAGCAAAGCCGCCGGTGTTTCCTACGAGCAGTACTTC
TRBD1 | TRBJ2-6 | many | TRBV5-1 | CASSPGTGLSGANVLTF | TGCGCCAGCAGCCCCGGGACAGGTCTTTCTGGGGCCAACGTCCTGACTTTC
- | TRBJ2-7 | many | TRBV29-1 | CSVPNYGWGEEQYF | TGCAGCGTTCCCAACTATGGCTGGGGTGAGGAGCAGTACTTC
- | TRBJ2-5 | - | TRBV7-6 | CASSPPARRETQYF | TGTGCCAGCAGCCCCCCCGCCCGCCGTGAGACCCAGTACTTC
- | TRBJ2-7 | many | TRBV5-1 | CASKWRGHSYEQYF | TGCGCCAGCAAGTGGCGGGGGCACTCCTACGAGCAGTACTTC
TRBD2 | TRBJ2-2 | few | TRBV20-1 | CSALGTSGGPRELFF | TGCAGTGCCCTAGGGACTAGCGGGGGGCCTCGGGAGCTGTTTTTT
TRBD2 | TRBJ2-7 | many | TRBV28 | CASKTPQRGFYEQYF | TGTGCCAGCAAAACTCCTCAGCGGGGATTCTACGAGCAGTACTTC
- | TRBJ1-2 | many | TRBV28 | CASSAFDGLIGGGYTF | TGTGCCAGCAGTGCCTTTGACGGGCTCATAGGAGGTGGCTACACCTTC
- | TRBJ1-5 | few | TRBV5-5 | CASSSRGDSSNQPQHF | TGTGCCAGCAGCTCAAGGGGGGATTCGAGCAATCAGCCCCAGCATTTT
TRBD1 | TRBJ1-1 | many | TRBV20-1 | CSARGVKSGQGGLSTEAFF | TGCAGTGCTAGGGGAGTGAAGTCGGGACAGGGGGGGTTGAGCACTGAAGCTTTCTTT
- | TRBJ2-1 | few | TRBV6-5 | CASSKDALGANEQFF | TGTGCCAGCAGCAAGGACGCTTTGGGGGCCAATGAGCAGTTCTTC
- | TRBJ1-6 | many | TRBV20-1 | CSARRQEGSPLHF | TGCAGTGCCAGACGGCAGGAGGGTTCACCCCTCCACTTT
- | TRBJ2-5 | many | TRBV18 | CASSPTGTPKETQYF | TGTGCCAGCTCACCAACGGGGACCCCGAAAGAGACCCAGTACTTC
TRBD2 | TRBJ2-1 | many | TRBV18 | CASSRGVAGDYNEQFF | TGTGCCAGCTCACGCGGAGTAGCGGGGGATTACAATGAGCAGTTCTTC